This T cell receptor (beta chain) is drawn from a study of beta chain features in type 1 diabetes. General study points: In patients and controls equally, PCR might favor templates that are shorter. Patients with Type 1 diabetes showed moderately but significantly shorter TCRB CDR3s in all four CD4+ subsets.

Expressed TCRB transcripts were sequenced because the isolated RNA had all been reverse transcribed beforehand. Here immunoSEQ multiplex PCR was the method, and the copy in TCRdb shows in-frame clones only, minus some. Of 250,000 or so clones listed, about 63% are singletons. A remark on this clone: The antigen is unknown.

The CDR3 length is 13 residues. V lost 3 bases and J lost 10, with 16 bases in between. Germline CDR1 GTSNPN, CDR2 SVGIG (reference sequence). The TCR sequence derives from a young man in good health. The sequencing sample was made of naive CD4+ T cells from blood. This chain connects TRBV30 to TRBJ2-1; perhaps TRBD2 as D (5 bases). The CDR3 protein is CAWSFYPGGEQFF. The CDR3 region has the DNA TGTGCCTGGAGCTTCTATCCCGGAGGAGAGCAGTTCTTC.